This TCR beta chain was recorded in a study of blood T cell repertoires in COVID-19. Study background: Sites across the United States, Italy and Spain contributed samples from acute and convalescent COVID-19. T cells, B-cell-depleted T cells, or PBMCs supplied cDNA or gDNA.

Original processing notes: Estimation of nucleated cell counts was performed using reference gene primer amplification. TCRdb's copy holds only in-frame clones and misses some; the assay was immunoSEQ multiplex PCR. V, J and clone size reflect that table, while D and trimming were determined from the DNA. Found here are about 250,000 clones, just under 85% of them singletons; the top ten hold about 8.1%. CDR3 size: 18 residues. Sequenced input: peripheral blood. This receptor was identified in an elderly man with acute or convalescent COVID-19. The chain links TRBV21-1 to TRBJ2-7; the DNA was not compared with TRBD1, the D call given in the table. TRBV21-1 is deemed a pseudogene. The CDR3 reads CASSKVIRGQVISYEQYF. The CDR3 region has the DNA TGTGCCAGCAGCAAAGTGATAAGAGGACAGGTGATCTCCTACGAGCAGTACTTC.